What follows describes a single T cell receptor beta chain. In germline, CDR1 is ENHRY, CDR2 SYGVKD. Losses at the gene ends were 0 bases for V and 12 bases for J; bases not matched to a gene: 16. The CDR3 has 17 amino acids. The entry originates in a study of blood T cell repertoires in COVID-19. The wider study: Spain, Italy and the United States supplied samples that represented acute and convalescent COVID-19.

How the authors handled the data: Researchers report that nucleated cell counts were estimated from reference gene primer amplification. Sequenced by immunoSEQ multiplex PCR; TCRdb stores in-frame clones only, minus some. The V and J calls and clone size were taken over from that table, and D and trimming were inferred from the DNA. The data contain 71,000 or so clones, about 89% of them singletons. Input material: peripheral blood. The source is a man in his fifties with active COVID-19. V usage is TRBV10-3 and J usage is TRBJ2-1; 8 nucleotides agree with TRBD2. In DNA form, the CDR3 reads TGTGCCATCAGTGAGTCGGTTAGCGGGGCCCGGGATGGGGGGCAGTTCTTC. Translating it yields CAISESVSGARDGGQFF.